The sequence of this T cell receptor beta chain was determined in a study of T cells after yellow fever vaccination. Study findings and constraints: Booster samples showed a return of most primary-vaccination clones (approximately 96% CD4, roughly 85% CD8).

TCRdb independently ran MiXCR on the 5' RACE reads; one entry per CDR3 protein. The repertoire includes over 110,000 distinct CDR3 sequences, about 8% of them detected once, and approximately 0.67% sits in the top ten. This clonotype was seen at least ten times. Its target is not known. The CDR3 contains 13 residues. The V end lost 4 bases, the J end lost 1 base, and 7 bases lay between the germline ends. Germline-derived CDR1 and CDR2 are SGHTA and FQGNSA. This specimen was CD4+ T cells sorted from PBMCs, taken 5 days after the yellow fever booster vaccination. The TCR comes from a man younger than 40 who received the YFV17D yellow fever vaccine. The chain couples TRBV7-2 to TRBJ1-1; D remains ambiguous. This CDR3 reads CASSSQANTEAFF. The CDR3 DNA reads TGTGCCAGCAGCTCCCAGGCGAACACTGAAGCTTTCTTT.